Listed below are T cell receptor beta chains from one sample, sequenced in a study of T cells expressing NK-cell markers. Reprocessing the 5' RACE reads, TCRdb reports a single entry for every CDR3 protein and omits DNA. The sample table sets out around 280,000 distinct CDR3 sequences. Source material: blood T cells: a sorted CD56 or NKG2C T cell subset, CD4+ or CD8+ T cells, or bulk PBMC T cells (not recorded which). The receptors stem from a man aged 18 to 35 in good health. CDR3s include the opening cysteine and the closing phenylalanine or tryptophan.

TRBJ2-2 TRBV27 CASSKQGYPGELFF
TRBJ2-1 TRBV12-3/TRBV12-4 CASSSDPRGEQFF
TRBJ2-3 TRBV7-2 CASSLAAGIGTDTQYF
TRBJ1-5 TRBV20-1 CSARDLGQGGQPQHF
TRBJ2-7 TRBV24-1 CATSDTGQSSEQYF
TRBJ2-7 TRBV12-3/TRBV12-4 CAAGQGPNYEQYF
TRBJ1-3 TRBV6-5 CASSYRQAGNTIYF
TRBJ2-1 TRBV13 CASSRGDRAVHNEQFF
TRBJ2-1 TRBV20-1 CSVVNYNEQFF
TRBJ2-2 TRBV5-4 CASSEGQGIGGELFF